This is a list of T cell receptor beta chains from one sample in a study of CD8 T cells in ankylosing spondylitis. TCRdb re-called the 5' RACE reads through MiXCR, storing one row per CDR3 protein. The sample lists about 800,000 distinct CDR3 sequences; over 9.5% were seen once. Material: blood, either unsorted or a sorted T cell fraction (not recorded which). These receptors were collected from a male donor with ankylosing spondylitis. Each CDR3 is given with its conserved first and last residue. D genes are given only for firm matches. Where a row states a size, it is once, few, many or the class of an expanded clone; other rows omit it.

clone_size: NA
v_call: TRBV10-3
j_call: TRBJ2-1
d_call: NA
cdr3_nt: TGTGCCATCAGGCATTACAGGGACGGTGAGCAGTTCTTC
cdr3_aa: CAIRHYRDGEQFF

clone_size: many
v_call: TRBV29-1
j_call: TRBJ2-7
d_call: NA
cdr3_nt: TGCAGCGTTGAACGGGACGCACGGCAGTACTTC
cdr3_aa: CSVERDARQYF

clone_size: many
v_call: TRBV12-3/TRBV12-4
j_call: TRBJ1-1
d_call: NA
cdr3_nt: TGTGCCAGCAGGCGGGACACTGAAGCTTTCTTT
cdr3_aa: CASRRDTEAFF

clone_size: NA
v_call: TRBV20-1
j_call: TRBJ1-1
d_call: NA
cdr3_nt: TGCAGTGCTAGTGAGTTCACTGAAGCTTTCTTT
cdr3_aa: CSASEFTEAFF

clone_size: NA
v_call: TRBV2
j_call: TRBJ2-2
d_call: NA
cdr3_nt: TGTGCCAGCAGTGAATGGGCGGCAGCGAACACCGGGGAGCTGTTTTTT
cdr3_aa: CASSEWAAANTGELFF

clone_size: NA
v_call: TRBV20-1
j_call: TRBJ2-2
d_call: NA
cdr3_nt: TGCAGTGCTAGAGAGGGCGGGAACACCGGGGAGCTGTTTTTT
cdr3_aa: CSAREGGNTGELFF

clone_size: NA
v_call: TRBV7-9
j_call: TRBJ2-2
d_call: TRBD1
cdr3_nt: TGTGCCAGCAGCTCTCAGACAGGGTCGGCCGGGGAGCTGTTTTTT
cdr3_aa: CASSSQTGSAGELFF

clone_size: few
v_call: TRBV12-3/TRBV12-4
j_call: TRBJ1-5
d_call: NA
cdr3_nt: TGTGCCAGCGCATCGCGGTCCTTCAATCAGCCCCAGCATTTT
cdr3_aa: CASASRSFNQPQHF

clone_size: many
v_call: TRBV5-1
j_call: TRBJ2-5
d_call: NA
cdr3_nt: TGCGCCAGCAGCTTAGGTGACAGCCAAGAGACCCAGTACTTC
cdr3_aa: CASSLGDSQETQYF

clone_size: few
v_call: TRBV18
j_call: TRBJ2-7
d_call: NA
cdr3_nt: TGTGCCAGCTCCCTTTCCGGGTCACCCTTCGAGCAGTACTTC
cdr3_aa: CASSLSGSPFEQYF

clone_size: NA
v_call: TRBV5-1
j_call: TRBJ2-5
d_call: TRBD1
cdr3_nt: TGCGCCAGCAGCTTGCGAGGGGACAGGGAAGAGACCCAGTACTTC
cdr3_aa: CASSLRGDREETQYF

clone_size: many
v_call: TRBV10-3
j_call: TRBJ1-5
d_call: NA
cdr3_nt: TGTGCCACCGGTCCGGAGGGTATGTTTAGCAATCAGCCCCAGCATTTT
cdr3_aa: CATGPEGMFSNQPQHF

clone_size: few
v_call: TRBV20-1
j_call: TRBJ2-7
d_call: TRBD1
cdr3_nt: TGCAGTGCTGAGAGGACAGGGATTGGCGAGCAGTACTTC
cdr3_aa: CSAERTGIGEQYF

clone_size: few
v_call: TRBV4-3
j_call: TRBJ2-7
d_call: NA
cdr3_nt: TGCGCCAGCAGCCAAGAGATTGGCTCCTTTGTCTACGAGCAGTACTTC
cdr3_aa: CASSQEIGSFVYEQYF

clone_size: NA
v_call: TRBV5-1
j_call: TRBJ2-7
d_call: NA
cdr3_nt: TGCGCCAGCAGCTTGATCACGGCTTCCTACGAGCAGTACTTC
cdr3_aa: CASSLITASYEQYF

clone_size: many
v_call: TRBV20-1
j_call: TRBJ1-5
d_call: TRBD1
cdr3_nt: TGCAGTGCCCGCGGACAGGGGGGAGAGCCCCAGCATTTT
cdr3_aa: CSARGQGGEPQHF

clone_size: many
v_call: TRBV7-2
j_call: TRBJ1-1
d_call: TRBD1
cdr3_nt: TGTGCCAGCAGCTTAGTGGGGACAGGGAGGACTGAAGCTTTCTTT
cdr3_aa: CASSLVGTGRTEAFF

clone_size: few
v_call: TRBV28
j_call: TRBJ1-5
d_call: NA
cdr3_nt: TGTGCCAGCAGTTTATTTGAGCCCCAGCATTTT
cdr3_aa: CASSLFEPQHF

clone_size: many
v_call: TRBV6-1
j_call: TRBJ2-3
d_call: TRBD1
cdr3_nt: TGTGCCAGCAGGGACAGGTTCCCAGATACGCAGTATTTT
cdr3_aa: CASRDRFPDTQYF

clone_size: NA
v_call: TRBV29-1
j_call: TRBJ2-1
d_call: NA
cdr3_nt: TGCAGCGTTTTGGCCCCGAGTTACAATGAGCAGTTCTTC
cdr3_aa: CSVLAPSYNEQFF

clone_size: few
v_call: TRBV5-1
j_call: TRBJ1-5
d_call: NA
cdr3_nt: TGCGCCAGCAGCTTGAACGCAGGGCGGCCCCAGCATTTT
cdr3_aa: CASSLNAGRPQHF

clone_size: few
v_call: TRBV5-1
j_call: TRBJ2-1
d_call: TRBD2
cdr3_nt: TGCGCCAGCAGCTTGCCCGGCCGCCAGGGCGGGAGGGCCCTATATGAGCAGTTCTTC
cdr3_aa: CASSLPGRQGGRALYEQFF

clone_size: many
v_call: TRBV7-2
j_call: TRBJ2-2
d_call: TRBD1
cdr3_nt: TGTGCCAGCAGCCGGGACAGGAGATCCGGGGAGCTGTTTTTT
cdr3_aa: CASSRDRRSGELFF

clone_size: NA
v_call: TRBV9
j_call: TRBJ1-1
d_call: NA
cdr3_nt: TGTGCCAGCAGCCCCGAGGGGTTCAGCTCTGAAGCTTTCTTT
cdr3_aa: CASSPEGFSSEAFF

clone_size: once
v_call: TRBV7-2
j_call: TRBJ2-1
d_call: NA
cdr3_nt: TGTGCCAGCAGCTTGGGACCTGACGTTGAGCAGTTCTTC
cdr3_aa: CASSLGPDVEQFF

clone_size: few
v_call: TRBV20-1
j_call: TRBJ2-2
d_call: TRBD1
cdr3_nt: TGCAGTGCCACCGGGACAGAGAACACCGGGGAGCTGTTTTTT
cdr3_aa: CSATGTENTGELFF

clone_size: NA
v_call: TRBV20-1
j_call: TRBJ1-2
d_call: NA
cdr3_nt: TGCAGTCCTAAGACAGTTAACTATGGCTACACCTTC
cdr3_aa: CSPKTVNYGYTF

clone_size: many
v_call: TRBV20-1
j_call: TRBJ2-3
d_call: NA
cdr3_nt: TGCAGTGCTAGAGAGGGTGGGGGGACAGATACGCAGTATTTT
cdr3_aa: CSAREGGGTDTQYF

clone_size: NA
v_call: TRBV6-1
j_call: TRBJ2-5
d_call: NA
cdr3_nt: TGTGCCAGCAGTCCCTCCGGGACCCCCCAAGAGACCCAGTACTTC
cdr3_aa: CASSPSGTPQETQYF

clone_size: NA
v_call: TRBV12-3/TRBV12-4
j_call: TRBJ2-2
d_call: NA
cdr3_nt: TGTGCCAGCAGTCCCCGCGGTGGTTTGTTTACCGGGGAGCTGTTTTTT
cdr3_aa: CASSPRGGLFTGELFF

clone_size: NA
v_call: TRBV20-1
j_call: TRBJ2-2
d_call: TRBD1
cdr3_nt: TGCAGTGCTAGAGAAACAGGGGGGCGAACCGGGGAGCTGTTTTTT
cdr3_aa: CSARETGGRTGELFF

clone_size: NA
v_call: TRBV6-1
j_call: TRBJ2-7
d_call: TRBD1
cdr3_nt: TGTGCCAGCCTTAAGACAGGGGGCTACGAGCAGTACTTC
cdr3_aa: CASLKTGGYEQYF

clone_size: NA
v_call: TRBV20-1
j_call: TRBJ2-5
d_call: NA
cdr3_nt: TGCAGTGCTAGAGATCGACTCCGCCCACGAGAGACCCAGTACTTC
cdr3_aa: CSARDRLRPRETQYF

clone_size: NA
v_call: TRBV20-1
j_call: TRBJ2-5
d_call: NA
cdr3_nt: TGCAGTGCTGATAACCCGAGAGGAGTATTGGAGACCCAGTACTTC
cdr3_aa: CSADNPRGVLETQYF

clone_size: many
v_call: TRBV10-3
j_call: TRBJ2-1
d_call: TRBD2
cdr3_nt: TGTGCCATCAGTGACTGGGAGCGGGGGGGCACGGATGAGCAGTTCTTC
cdr3_aa: CAISDWERGGTDEQFF

clone_size: NA
v_call: TRBV7-2
j_call: TRBJ1-4
d_call: NA
cdr3_nt: TGTGCCAGCAGCTTAGCGCTAGGGAGGAATGAAAAACTGTTTTTT
cdr3_aa: CASSLALGRNEKLFF

clone_size: many
v_call: TRBV29-1
j_call: TRBJ2-7
d_call: TRBD1
cdr3_nt: TGCAGCGTTGCCAAGGGACAGGCGGAAGAGCAGTACTTC
cdr3_aa: CSVAKGQAEEQYF

clone_size: NA
v_call: TRBV7-9
j_call: TRBJ1-2
d_call: NA
cdr3_nt: TGTGCCAGCAGCCAGACACGGGCTAACTATGGCTACACCTTC
cdr3_aa: CASSQTRANYGYTF

clone_size: few
v_call: TRBV9
j_call: TRBJ2-1
d_call: TRBD2
cdr3_nt: TGTGCCAGCAGCCCCGGGGATAGCGGGGGGGTAGATTTGTCCTACAATGAGCAGTTCTTC
cdr3_aa: CASSPGDSGGVDLSYNEQFF

clone_size: few
v_call: TRBV28
j_call: TRBJ2-4
d_call: NA
cdr3_nt: TGTGCCAGCGGCTTGGCTTTGGGCAAAAACATTCAGTACTTC
cdr3_aa: CASGLALGKNIQYF